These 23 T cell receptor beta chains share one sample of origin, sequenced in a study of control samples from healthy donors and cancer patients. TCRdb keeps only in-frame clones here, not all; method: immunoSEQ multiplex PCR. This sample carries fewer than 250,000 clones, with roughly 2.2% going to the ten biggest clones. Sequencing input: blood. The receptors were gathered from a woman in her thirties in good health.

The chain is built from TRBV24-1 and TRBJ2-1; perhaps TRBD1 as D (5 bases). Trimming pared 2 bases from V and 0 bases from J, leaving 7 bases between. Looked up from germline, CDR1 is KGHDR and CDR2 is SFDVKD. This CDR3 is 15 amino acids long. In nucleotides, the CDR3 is TGTGCCACCAGTGATTACAGGAGCTCCTACAATGAGCAGTTCTTC. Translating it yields CATSDYRSSYNEQFF.

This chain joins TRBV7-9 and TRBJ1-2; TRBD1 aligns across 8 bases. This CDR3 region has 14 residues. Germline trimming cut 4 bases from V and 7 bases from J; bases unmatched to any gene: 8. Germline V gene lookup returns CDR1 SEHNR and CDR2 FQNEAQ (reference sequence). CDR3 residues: CASSSFQGAGGYTF. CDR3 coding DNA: TGTGCCAGCAGCTCCTTTCAGGGGGCCGGTGGCTACACCTTC.

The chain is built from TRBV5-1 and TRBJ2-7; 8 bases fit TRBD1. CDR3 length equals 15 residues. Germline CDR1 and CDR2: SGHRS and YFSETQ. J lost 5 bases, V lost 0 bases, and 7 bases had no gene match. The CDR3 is CASSLAGQGVNEQYF. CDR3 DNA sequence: TGCGCCAGCAGCTTGGCCGGACAGGGAGTAAACGAGCAGTACTTC.

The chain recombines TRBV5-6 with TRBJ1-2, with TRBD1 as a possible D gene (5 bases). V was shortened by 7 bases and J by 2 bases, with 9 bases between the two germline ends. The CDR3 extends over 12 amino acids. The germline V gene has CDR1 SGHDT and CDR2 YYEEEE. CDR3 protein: CASWGVNYGYTF. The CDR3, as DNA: TGTGCCAGCTGGGGGGTAAACTATGGCTACACCTTC.

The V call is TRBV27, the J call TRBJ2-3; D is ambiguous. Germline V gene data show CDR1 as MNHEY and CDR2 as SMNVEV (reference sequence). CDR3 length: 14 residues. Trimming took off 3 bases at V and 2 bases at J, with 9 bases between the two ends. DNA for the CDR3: TGTGCCAGCAGTTTCGGAGCCTTCACAGATACGCAGTATTTT. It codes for CASSFGAFTDTQYF.

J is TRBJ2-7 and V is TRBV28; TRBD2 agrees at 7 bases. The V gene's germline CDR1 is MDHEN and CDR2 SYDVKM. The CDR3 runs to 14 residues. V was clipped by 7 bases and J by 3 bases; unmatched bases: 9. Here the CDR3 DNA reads TGTGCCAGCACCCACGGGCCGGGGGGCTACGAGCAGTACTTC. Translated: CASTHGPGGYEQYF.

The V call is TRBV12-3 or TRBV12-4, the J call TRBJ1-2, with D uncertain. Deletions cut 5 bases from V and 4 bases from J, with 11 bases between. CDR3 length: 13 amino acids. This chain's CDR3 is CASSRSEGYGYTF. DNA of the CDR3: TGTGCCAGCAGTAGGTCTGAGGGCTATGGCTACACCTTC.

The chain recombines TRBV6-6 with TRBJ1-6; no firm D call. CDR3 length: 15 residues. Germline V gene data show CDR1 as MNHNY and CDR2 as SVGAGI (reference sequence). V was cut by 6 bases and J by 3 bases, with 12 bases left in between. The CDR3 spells CASSAGQIYNSPLHF. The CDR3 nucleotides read TGTGCCAGCAGCGCGGGCCAAATCTATAATTCACCCCTCCACTTT.

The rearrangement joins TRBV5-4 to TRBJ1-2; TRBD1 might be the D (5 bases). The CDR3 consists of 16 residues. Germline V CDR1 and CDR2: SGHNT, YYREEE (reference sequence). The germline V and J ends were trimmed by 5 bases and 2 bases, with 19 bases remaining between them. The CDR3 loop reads CASRPGHRPRNYGYTF. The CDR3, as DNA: TGTGCCAGCAGGCCTGGACATAGACCTAGAAACTATGGCTACACCTTC.

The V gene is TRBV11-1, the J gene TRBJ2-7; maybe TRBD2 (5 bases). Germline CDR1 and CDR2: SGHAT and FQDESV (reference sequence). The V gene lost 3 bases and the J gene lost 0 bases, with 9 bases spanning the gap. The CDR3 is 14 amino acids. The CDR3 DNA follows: TGTGCCAGCAGCTTCTCGGGGTACTCCTACGAGCAGTACTTC. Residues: CASSFSGYSYEQYF.

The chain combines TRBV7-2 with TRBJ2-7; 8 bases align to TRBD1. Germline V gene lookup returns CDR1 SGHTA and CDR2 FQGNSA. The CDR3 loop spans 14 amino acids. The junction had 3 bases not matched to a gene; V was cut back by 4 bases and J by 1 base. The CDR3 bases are TGTGCCAGCAGCTCGGACAGGGTTTCCTACGAGCAGTACTTC. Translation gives CASSSDRVSYEQYF. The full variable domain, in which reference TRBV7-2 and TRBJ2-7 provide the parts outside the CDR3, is GAGVSQSPSNKVTEKGKDVELRCDPISGHTALYWYRQSLGQGLEFLIYFQGNSAPDKSGLPSDRFSAERTGGSVSTLTIQRTQQEDSAVYLCASSSDRVSYEQYFGPGTRLTVT.

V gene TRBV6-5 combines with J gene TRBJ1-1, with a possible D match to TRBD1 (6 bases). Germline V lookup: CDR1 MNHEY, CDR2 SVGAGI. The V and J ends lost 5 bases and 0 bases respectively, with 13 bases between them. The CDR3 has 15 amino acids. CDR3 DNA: TGTGCCAGCAGTACACAGACAGGAATGAACACTGAAGCTTTCTTT. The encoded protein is CASSTQTGMNTEAFF.

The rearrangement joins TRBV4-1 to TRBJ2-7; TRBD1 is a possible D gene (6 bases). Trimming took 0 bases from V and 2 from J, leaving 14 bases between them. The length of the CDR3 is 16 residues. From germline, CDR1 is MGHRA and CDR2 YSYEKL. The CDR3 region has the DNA TGCGCCAGCAGCCAAGACAGGGACAATTGGCCCTACGAGCAGTACTTC. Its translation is CASSQDRDNWPYEQYF.

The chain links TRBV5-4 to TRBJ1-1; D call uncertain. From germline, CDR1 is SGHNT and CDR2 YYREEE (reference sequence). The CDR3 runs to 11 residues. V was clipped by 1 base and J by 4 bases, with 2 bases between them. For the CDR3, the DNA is TGTGCCAGCAGCTTGTCCACTGAAGCTTTCTTT. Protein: CASSLSTEAFF.

Here the CDR3 reads CASSLTSPKLYNSPLHF. As DNA, the CDR3 is TGTGCCAGTAGTCTAACTTCGCCGAAACTCTATAATTCACCCCTCCACTTT. The chain uses TRBV19 and TRBJ1-6; D not certain. The CDR3 length is 17 residues. V dropped 5 bases and J dropped 3 bases, with 17 bases sitting between them. Germline CDR1 and CDR2: LNHDA and SQIVND (reference sequence). Combining the CDR3 with reference TRBV19 and TRBJ1-6 gives the whole variable domain DGGITQSPKYLFRKEGQNVTLSCEQNLNHDAMYWYRQDPGQGLRLIYYSQIVNDFQKGDIAEGYSVSREKKESFPLTVTSAQKNPTAFYLCASSLTSPKLYNSPLHFGNGTRLTVT.

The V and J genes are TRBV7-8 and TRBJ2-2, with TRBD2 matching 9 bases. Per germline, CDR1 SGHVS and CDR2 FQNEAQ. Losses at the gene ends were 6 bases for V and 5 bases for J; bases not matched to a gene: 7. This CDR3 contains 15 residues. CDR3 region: CASRRAGGLTGELFF. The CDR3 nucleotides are TGTGCCAGCAGGCGGGCGGGGGGGCTAACCGGGGAGCTGTTTTTT.

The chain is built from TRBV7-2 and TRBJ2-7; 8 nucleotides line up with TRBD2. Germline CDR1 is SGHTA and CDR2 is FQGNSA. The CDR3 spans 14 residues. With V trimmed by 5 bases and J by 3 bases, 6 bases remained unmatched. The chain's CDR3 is CASSPGLAGYEQYF. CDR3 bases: TGTGCCAGCAGCCCGGGTCTAGCGGGCTACGAGCAGTACTTC.

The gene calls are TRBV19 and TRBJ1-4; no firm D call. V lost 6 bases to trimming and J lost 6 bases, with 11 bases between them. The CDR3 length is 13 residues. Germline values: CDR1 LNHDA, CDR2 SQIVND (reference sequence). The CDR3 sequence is CASSYQRDEKLFF. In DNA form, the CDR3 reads TGTGCCAGTAGCTACCAGAGGGATGAAAAACTGTTTTTT.

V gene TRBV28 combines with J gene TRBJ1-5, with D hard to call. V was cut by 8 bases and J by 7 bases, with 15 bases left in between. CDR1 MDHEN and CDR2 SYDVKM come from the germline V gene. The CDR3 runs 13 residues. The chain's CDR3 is CASEGRRRQPQHF. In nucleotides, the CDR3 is TGTGCCAGCGAAGGGAGGAGACGCCAGCCCCAGCATTTT.

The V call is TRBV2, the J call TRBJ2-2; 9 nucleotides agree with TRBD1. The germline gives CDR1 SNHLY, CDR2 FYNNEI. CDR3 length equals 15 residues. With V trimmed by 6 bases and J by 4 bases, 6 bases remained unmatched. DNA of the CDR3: TGTGCCAGCAGCCGGGACAGGGAAGCCACCGGGGAGCTGTTTTTT. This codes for CASSRDREATGELFF.

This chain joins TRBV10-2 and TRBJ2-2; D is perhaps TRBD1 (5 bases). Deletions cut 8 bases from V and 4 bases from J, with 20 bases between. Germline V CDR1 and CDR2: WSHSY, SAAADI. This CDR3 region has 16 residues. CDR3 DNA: TGCGCCAGCGCCAGCCCCGAGGACAAGGCCACCGGGGAGCTGTTTTTT. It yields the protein CASASPEDKATGELFF.

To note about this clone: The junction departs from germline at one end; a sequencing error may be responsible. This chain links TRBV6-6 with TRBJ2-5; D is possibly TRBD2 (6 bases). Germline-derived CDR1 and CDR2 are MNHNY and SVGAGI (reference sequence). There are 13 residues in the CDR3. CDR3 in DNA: TGTGCCAGCAGTCTCTTAACCAGCGATCGGGGGAACTTC. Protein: CASSLLTSDRGNF.

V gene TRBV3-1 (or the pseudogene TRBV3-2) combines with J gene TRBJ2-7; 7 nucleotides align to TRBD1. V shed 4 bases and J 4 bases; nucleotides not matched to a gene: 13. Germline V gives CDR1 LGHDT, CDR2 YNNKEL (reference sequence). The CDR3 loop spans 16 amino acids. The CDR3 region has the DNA TGTGCCAGCAGCCTTATTTTGAGAGGGGGCACGTACGAGCAGTACTTC. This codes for CASSLILRGGTYEQYF.